The source of this T cell receptor (beta chain) is a study of patients and donors after allogeneic stem cell transplantation. In TCRdb, the RT-PCR reads were re-called with MiXCR into one record per CDR3 protein. In the table there are 900,000 to 1,000,000 distinct CDR3 sequences, 18% of which are singletons. The CDR3 length is 17 residues. In germline, CDR1 is SGHNT, CDR2 YENEEA. Trimming at V came to 3 bases and at J to 3 bases, leaving 13 bases not matched to a gene. This receptor was identified in a human donor who was either an allogeneic HSCT recipient or a stem cell or donor lymphocyte infusion donor (not recorded which). It is not recorded whose cells these are; they may come from a transplant donor. The sequenced sample was blood, either unsorted or a sorted T cell fraction (not recorded which). This chain links TRBV11-3 with TRBJ2-5, with 7 bases that match TRBD2. The CDR3 DNA follows: TGTGCCAGCAGCTTTCGGGACTACTTGGATGTGGAAGAGACCCAGTACTTC. Translated, it gives CASSFRDYLDVEETQYF. Full variable domain (remainder filled in from reference TRBV11-3 and TRBJ2-5): EAGVVQSPRYKIIEKKQPVAFWCNPISGHNTLYWYLQNLGQGPELLIRYENEEAVDDSQLPKDRFSAERLKGVDSTLKIQPAELGDSAVYLCASSFRDYLDVEETQYFGPGTRLLVL.